This T cell receptor (beta chain) was captured in a study of blood T cell repertoires in COVID-19. Looked up from germline, CDR1 is KGHDR and CDR2 is SFDVKD. The CDR3 runs to 14 residues. The ends lost 4 bases at V and 3 bases at J; junction bases unmatched: 4. Assay used: immunoSEQ multiplex PCR; TCRdb lists only in-frame clones, some missing. The sample lists approximately 270,000 clones, approximately 90% seen once, with about 4% in the top ten. The sequence came from a woman aged 25 to 39 with acute COVID-19. The specimen was PBMCs or T cells enriched from blood (not recorded which). This sequence joins TRBV24-1 and TRBJ2-7; 8 nucleotides agree with TRBD1. For the CDR3, the DNA is TGTGCCACCAGTGACCAAGGACAGGGCTACGAGCAGTACTTC. Translated, it gives CATSDQGQGYEQYF.